These T cell receptor beta chains were read from a single sample in a study of cytomegalovirus exposure and HLA in healthy donors. Sequencing was performed with immunoSEQ multiplex PCR; in TCRdb, only in-frame clones are kept and a portion is missing. Its clone listing holds some 55,000 clones. Sequenced sample: PBMCs. The source of these receptors is a man aged 18 to 29 in good health and CMV-seropositive. CDR3s include the opening cysteine and the closing phenylalanine or tryptophan. D genes are given only for firm matches.

>TRBD1|TRBJ2-6|15|TRBV5-1
TGCGCCAGCACGACAGGGAGCTCTGGGGCCAACGTCCTGACTTTC
CASTTGSSGANVLTF
>.|TRBJ2-2|14|TRBV7-7
TGTGCCAGCAGTCCCGACACCGGGGGCGGGGAGCTGTTTTTT
CASSPDTGGGELFF
>.|TRBJ2-3|16|TRBV7-2
TGTGCCAGCAGCTTAGGAGGGTACACTGTCACAGATACGCAGTATTTT
CASSLGGYTVTDTQYF
>TRBD2|TRBJ2-3|14|TRBV7-6
TGTGCCAGCAGCTTAGGGACTAGTGCGGATACGCAGTATTTT
CASSLGTSADTQYF
>TRBD1|TRBJ1-4|15|TRBV10-3
TGTGCCATCAGTGAGGGGACAGTCCTTAATGAAAAACTGTTTTTT
CAISEGTVLNEKLFF
>TRBD1|TRBJ1-1|14|TRBV7-9
TGTGCCGGGACAGGGAAAAAGATGAACACTGAAGCTTTCTTT
CAGTGKKMNTEAFF
>.|TRBJ2-5|15|TRBV15
TGTGCCACCAGCAGTGATGGAGGCACCGTCGGGACCCAGTACTTC
CATSSDGGTVGTQYF
>.|TRBJ1-6|13|TRBV5-1
TGCGCCAGCAGCCCCTCTCTCAATTCACCCCTCCACTTT
CASSPSLNSPLHF
>TRBD2|TRBJ2-5|15|TRBV10-1
TGCGCCAGCGGACCCGGACTAGCGGGCCAAGAGACCCAGTACTTC
CASGPGLAGQETQYF
>TRBD1|TRBJ1-1|15|TRBV2
TGTGCCAGCAGCCGACAGGGGAGGTCGTACACTGAAGCTTTCTTT
CASSRQGRSYTEAFF
>.|TRBJ2-7|12|TRBV18
TGTGCCAGCTCCCAACTCCCTTACGAGCAGTACTTC
CASSQLPYEQYF
>.|TRBJ2-7|14|TRBV28
TGTGCCAGCACACGGGGTCCGCGGTCCTACGAGCAGTACTTC
CASTRGPRSYEQYF